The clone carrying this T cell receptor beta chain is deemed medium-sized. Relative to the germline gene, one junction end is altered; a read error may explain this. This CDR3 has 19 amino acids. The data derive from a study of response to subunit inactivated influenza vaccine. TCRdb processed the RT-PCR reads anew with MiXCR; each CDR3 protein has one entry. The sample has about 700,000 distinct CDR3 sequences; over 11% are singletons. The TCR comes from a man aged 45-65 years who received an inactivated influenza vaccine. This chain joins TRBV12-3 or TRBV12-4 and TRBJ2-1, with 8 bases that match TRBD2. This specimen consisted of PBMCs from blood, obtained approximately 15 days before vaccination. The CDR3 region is CACSFGPVGGRIPYNEQFF. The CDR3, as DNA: TGTGCCTGCAGTTTCGGGCCTGTCGGCGGGAGGATACCCTACAATGAGCAGTTCTTC.